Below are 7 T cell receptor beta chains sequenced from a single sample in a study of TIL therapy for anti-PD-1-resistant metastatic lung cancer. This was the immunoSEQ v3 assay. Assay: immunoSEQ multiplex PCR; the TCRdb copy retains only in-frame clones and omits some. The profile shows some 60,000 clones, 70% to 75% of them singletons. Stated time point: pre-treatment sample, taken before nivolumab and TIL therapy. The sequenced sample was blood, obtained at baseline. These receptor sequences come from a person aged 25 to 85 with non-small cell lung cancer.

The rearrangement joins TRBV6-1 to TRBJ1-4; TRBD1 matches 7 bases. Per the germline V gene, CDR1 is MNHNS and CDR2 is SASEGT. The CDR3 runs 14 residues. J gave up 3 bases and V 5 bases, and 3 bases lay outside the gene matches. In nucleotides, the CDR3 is TGTGCCAGCAGTCAGGGACAGTCTAATGAAAAACTGTTTTTT. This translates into CASSQGQSNEKLFF.

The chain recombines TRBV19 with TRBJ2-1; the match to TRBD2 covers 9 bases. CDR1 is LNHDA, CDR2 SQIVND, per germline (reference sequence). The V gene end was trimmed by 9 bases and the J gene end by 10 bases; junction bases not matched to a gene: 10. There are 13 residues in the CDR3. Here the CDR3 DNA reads TGTGCCAGCGGACTAGCGAACGATAGGGAGCAGTTCTTC. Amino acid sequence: CASGLANDREQFF.

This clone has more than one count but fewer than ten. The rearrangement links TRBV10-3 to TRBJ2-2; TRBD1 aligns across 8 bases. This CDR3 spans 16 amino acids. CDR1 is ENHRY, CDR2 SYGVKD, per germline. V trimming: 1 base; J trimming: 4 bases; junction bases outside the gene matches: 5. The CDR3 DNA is TGTGCCATCAGTGAGTGGACAGGGAGCGTCACCGGGGAGCTGTTTTTT. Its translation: CAISEWTGSVTGELFF.

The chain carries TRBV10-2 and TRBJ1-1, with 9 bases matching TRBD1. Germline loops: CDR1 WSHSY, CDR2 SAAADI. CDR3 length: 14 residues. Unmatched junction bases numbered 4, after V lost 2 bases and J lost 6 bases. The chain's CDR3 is CASSEKDRGAEAFF. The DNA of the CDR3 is TGCGCCAGCAGTGAGAAGGACAGGGGTGCTGAAGCTTTCTTT.

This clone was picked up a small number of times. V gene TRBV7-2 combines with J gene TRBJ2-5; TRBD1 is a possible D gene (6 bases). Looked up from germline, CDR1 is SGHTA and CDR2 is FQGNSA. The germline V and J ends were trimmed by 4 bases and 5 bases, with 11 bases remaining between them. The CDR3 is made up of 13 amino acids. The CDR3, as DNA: TGTGCCAGCAGCTCGACTACAGGGGAGACCCAGTACTTC. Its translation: CASSSTTGETQYF.

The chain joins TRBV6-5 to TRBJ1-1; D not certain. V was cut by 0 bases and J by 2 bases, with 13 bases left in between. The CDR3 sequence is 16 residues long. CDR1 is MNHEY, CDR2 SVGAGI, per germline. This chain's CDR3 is CASSYSSDTTNTEAFF. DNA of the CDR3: TGTGCCAGCAGTTACTCGTCAGACACAACTAACACTGAAGCTTTCTTT.

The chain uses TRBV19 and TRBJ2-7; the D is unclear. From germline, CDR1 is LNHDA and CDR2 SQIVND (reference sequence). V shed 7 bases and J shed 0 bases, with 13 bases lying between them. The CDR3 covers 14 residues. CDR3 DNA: TGTGCCAGTAAAATTGAACCGGGCTCCTACGAGCAGTACTTC. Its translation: CASKIEPGSYEQYF. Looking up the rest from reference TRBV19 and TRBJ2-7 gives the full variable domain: DGGITQSPKYLFRKEGQNVTLSCEQNLNHDAMYWYRQDPGQGLRLIYYSQIVNDFQKGDIAEGYSVSREKKESFPLTVTSAQKNPTAFYLCASKIEPGSYEQYFGPGTRLTVT.